This is a list of T cell receptor beta chains from one sample in a study of CD8+CD57+ T cells in acquired aplastic anemia. One entry per CDR3 protein, called by TCRdb with MiXCR from the reads. The sample lists 190,000 or so distinct CDR3 sequences; approximately 52% were seen once. The sample comprised sorted CD4+, CD8+, or CD8+CD57+ T cells (not recorded which) from PBMCs. The receptors were sampled from a human donor with aplastic anemia. CDR3s include the opening cysteine and the closing phenylalanine or tryptophan. The D gene is left open where the match is weak. Size is omitted from some rows. Given values are once, few, many or a class for expanded clones.

J: TRBJ2-1
size: NA
D: TRBD2
length: 16
V: TRBV4-2
DNA: TGTGCCAGCAGCCCTCCCTCGGGGACTAGCTTTGGTGAGCAGTTCTTC
CDR3: CASSPPSGTSFGEQFF

J: TRBJ2-7
size: many
D: TRBD1
length: 14
V: TRBV5-1
DNA: TGCGCCAGCAGCTTGCACGGGACAGGGCTAGAGCAGTACTTC
CDR3: CASSLHGTGLEQYF

J: TRBJ2-1
size: NA
D: NA
length: 15
V: TRBV6-4
DNA: TGTGCCAGCAGTGACGAGGAGGGGGGGAACAATGAGCAGTTCTTC
CDR3: CASSDEEGGNNEQFF

J: TRBJ1-1
size: NA
D: NA
length: 12
V: TRBV10-2
DNA: TGCGCCAGCAAATCCGACAGCCAAGAAGCTTTCTTT
CDR3: CASKSDSQEAFF

J: TRBJ1-5
size: many
D: NA
length: 15
V: TRBV9
DNA: TGTGCCAGCAGCGCGACAGGTTATAGCAATCAGCCCCAGCATTTT
CDR3: CASSATGYSNQPQHF

J: TRBJ1-1
size: NA
D: NA
length: 11
V: TRBV20-1
DNA: TGCAGTGCTCCGGGACCCACTGAAGCTTTCTTT
CDR3: CSAPGPTEAFF

J: TRBJ1-6
size: few
D: NA
length: 12
V: TRBV7-8
DNA: TGTGCCAGCAGCCGACCGAATTCACCCCTCCACTTT
CDR3: CASSRPNSPLHF

J: TRBJ2-7
size: many
D: TRBD2
length: 13
V: TRBV11-1
DNA: TGTGCCAGCAGCGTAGGGGGGACTAGTGAGCAGTACTTC
CDR3: CASSVGGTSEQYF

J: TRBJ1-4
size: many
D: NA
length: 15
V: TRBV9
DNA: TGTGCCAGCAGCCCTCTTATGGGCGGTAATGAAAAACTGTTTTTT
CDR3: CASSPLMGGNEKLFF

J: TRBJ1-2
size: once
D: NA
length: 22
V: TRBV9
DNA: TGTGCCAGCAGCGTATCAACCGTCCCCCTCCTGAAACAGGGCTTGGCTAACTATGGCTACACCTTC
CDR3: CASSVSTVPLLKQGLANYGYTF

J: TRBJ2-3
size: many
D: TRBD2
length: 17
V: TRBV9
DNA: TGTGCCAGCAGCGTCCGTTCTAGCGGGGGGTCTACAGATACGCAGTATTTT
CDR3: CASSVRSSGGSTDTQYF

J: TRBJ1-5
size: NA
D: NA
length: 16
V: TRBV3-1
DNA: TGTGCCAGCAGCCAAGAGTGGGCACAGGGCCGGCAGCCCCAGCATTTT
CDR3: CASSQEWAQGRQPQHF

J: TRBJ2-3
size: NA
D: NA
length: 16
V: TRBV5-6
DNA: TGTGCCAGCAGCGTAGCTCTCTGGGGGCGCACAGATACGCAGTATTTT
CDR3: CASSVALWGRTDTQYF

J: TRBJ1-6
size: many
D: TRBD1
length: 18
V: TRBV19
DNA: TGTGCCAGTAGGAGACCGGGACAGGGGGCTATAGGGAATTCACCCCTCCACTTT
CDR3: CASRRPGQGAIGNSPLHF

J: TRBJ2-2
size: NA
D: NA
length: 13
V: TRBV24-1
DNA: TGTGCCACCAGTGGCAGGAGGAGCGGGGAGCTGTTTTTT
CDR3: CATSGRRSGELFF

J: TRBJ1-3
size: NA
D: NA
length: 14
V: TRBV2
DNA: TGTGCCACCACACCGGAGTACTCTGGAAACACCATATATTTT
CDR3: CATTPEYSGNTIYF

J: TRBJ1-1
size: NA
D: NA
length: 18
V: TRBV10-3
DNA: TGTGCCAGCTCTGTATGGTCGATAGGAATGGGTATGAACACTGAAGCTTTCTTT
CDR3: CASSVWSIGMGMNTEAFF

J: TRBJ2-5
size: many
D: NA
length: 12
V: TRBV3-1
DNA: TGTGCCAGCAGCCAGTTTTCAGAGACCCAGTACTTC
CDR3: CASSQFSETQYF

J: TRBJ2-3
size: NA
D: NA
length: 13
V: TRBV7-2
DNA: TGTGCCAACAGCTTAGGGGAGGCAGATACGCAGTATTTT
CDR3: CANSLGEADTQYF

J: TRBJ2-3
size: NA
D: NA
length: 13
V: TRBV24-1
DNA: TGTGCCACCAGTCGGGACGGCACAGATACGCAGTATTTT
CDR3: CATSRDGTDTQYF

J: TRBJ1-4
size: NA
D: NA
length: 15
V: TRBV27
DNA: TGTGCCAGCCGGACCGGGAGGGCCTATAATGAAAAACTGTTTTTT
CDR3: CASRTGRAYNEKLFF

J: TRBJ2-3
size: many
D: TRBD2
length: 14
V: TRBV20-1
DNA: TGCAGTGCGAGGGCCAGCGGGAGGGCAGATACGCAGTATTTT
CDR3: CSARASGRADTQYF

J: TRBJ2-1
size: few
D: TRBD2
length: 15
V: TRBV7-7
DNA: TGTGCCAGCAGCTCCCTAGCGGGAGAGAACAATGAGCAGTTCTTC
CDR3: CASSSLAGENNEQFF

J: TRBJ2-2
size: NA
D: NA
length: 13
V: TRBV20-1
DNA: TGCAGTGCTAGTTTCCGGAACACCGGGGAGCTGTTTTTT
CDR3: CSASFRNTGELFF

J: TRBJ2-2
size: NA
D: TRBD2
length: 19
V: TRBV12-3/TRBV12-4
DNA: TGTGCCAGCAGTTCCCCCAAGGTGATGGCGGGGGGCCAATACGGGGAGCTGTTTTTT
CDR3: CASSSPKVMAGGQYGELFF

J: TRBJ2-7
size: NA
D: NA
length: 13
V: TRBV24-1
DNA: TGTGCCAGCAGTTACATAGCCGCTTACGAGCAGTACTTC
CDR3: CASSYIAAYEQYF

J: TRBJ2-3
size: many
D: NA
length: 14
V: TRBV5-1
DNA: TGCGCCAGCAGCTTGGACCCGGGTGCAGATACGCAGTATTTT
CDR3: CASSLDPGADTQYF

J: TRBJ2-2
size: many
D: TRBD2
length: 15
V: TRBV6-5
DNA: TGTGCCAGCAGTTACTCAGGACTAGCGGGCGGGGAGCTGTTTTTT
CDR3: CASSYSGLAGGELFF

J: TRBJ2-2
size: many
D: TRBD1
length: 15
V: TRBV9
DNA: TGTGCCAGCACCCGGGACAGGGTAGGGACCGGGGAGCTGTTTTTT
CDR3: CASTRDRVGTGELFF

J: TRBJ2-7
size: NA
D: NA
length: 14
V: TRBV5-1
DNA: TGCGCCAGCAGCTTGGGGGCAGGGTTGTATGAGCAGTACTTC
CDR3: CASSLGAGLYEQYF

J: TRBJ2-3
size: NA
D: NA
length: 13
V: TRBV10-3
DNA: TGTGCCATCAGGGGCGACGGCACAGATACGCAGTATTTT
CDR3: CAIRGDGTDTQYF

J: TRBJ1-2
size: NA
D: NA
length: 15
V: TRBV29-1
DNA: TGCAGTGCCGTCGGGGCAGCCGACTTAGACTATGGCTACACCTTC
CDR3: CSAVGAADLDYGYTF

J: TRBJ1-4
size: many
D: NA
length: 15
V: TRBV12-5
DNA: TGTGCTAGTGGTTTGCCATCAGGAAGAGGGTATAAACTGTTTTTT
CDR3: CASGLPSGRGYKLFF

J: TRBJ2-7
size: once
D: TRBD1
length: 11
V: TRBV7-9
DNA: TGTGCCACCCGGGACAGTTACGAGCAGTACTTC
CDR3: CATRDSYEQYF

J: TRBJ2-2
size: many
D: NA
length: 15
V: TRBV2
DNA: TGTGCCAGCAGGTCAAATCCGGGGTCTGCCGGGGAGCTGTTTTTT
CDR3: CASRSNPGSAGELFF

J: TRBJ2-1
size: NA
D: NA
length: 12
V: TRBV19
DNA: TGTGCCATTGGAACAGGGCTAAATGAGCAGTTCTTC
CDR3: CAIGTGLNEQFF

J: TRBJ2-5
size: many
D: NA
length: 15
V: TRBV6-1
DNA: TGTGCCAGCAGTCGGTTAACCGGGAACACGGAGACCCAGTACTTC
CDR3: CASSRLTGNTETQYF

J: TRBJ2-7
size: NA
D: TRBD2
length: 12
V: TRBV2
DNA: TGTGCCAGCAGGGGACTAGCGGGAGTGCAGTACTTC
CDR3: CASRGLAGVQYF

J: TRBJ1-1
size: many
D: TRBD1
length: 13
V: TRBV5-6
DNA: TGTGCCAGCAGCTTATCGACAGGGGCTGAAGCTTTCTTT
CDR3: CASSLSTGAEAFF

J: TRBJ1-2
size: NA
D: NA
length: 14
V: TRBV19
DNA: TGTGCCAGTAGTCCTGGACAAGCACTCTATGGCTACACCTTC
CDR3: CASSPGQALYGYTF

J: TRBJ2-7
size: many
D: NA
length: 12
V: TRBV6-2/TRBV6-3
DNA: TGTGCCAGCAGTAGATCACAGTACGAGCAGTACTTC
CDR3: CASSRSQYEQYF

J: TRBJ2-7
size: many
D: NA
length: 13
V: TRBV7-3
DNA: TGTGCCAGCAGCTTAAAAGGGGGTTACGAGCAGTACTTC
CDR3: CASSLKGGYEQYF

J: TRBJ1-2
size: NA
D: NA
length: 14
V: TRBV20-1
DNA: TGCAGTGCTCCTCTTTTGGGGCTGGACTATGGCTACACCTTC
CDR3: CSAPLLGLDYGYTF

J: TRBJ1-6
size: many
D: NA
length: 15
V: TRBV2
DNA: TGTGCCAGCAGCGCGTCGAGGCCGGGGAATTCACCCCTCCACTTT
CDR3: CASSASRPGNSPLHF

J: TRBJ2-1
size: NA
D: NA
length: 16
V: TRBV29-1
DNA: TGCAGCGTAGTTGGCAAAGGAACAGTTCTATACAATGAGCAGTTCTTC
CDR3: CSVVGKGTVLYNEQFF

J: TRBJ2-1
size: many
D: NA
length: 13
V: TRBV6-4
DNA: TGTGCCAGCAGTGAAGGGATGGCAAATGAGCAGTTCTTC
CDR3: CASSEGMANEQFF

J: TRBJ1-6
size: many
D: TRBD1
length: 13
V: TRBV30
DNA: TGTGCCGGCCGGGACAGGGGTAATTCACCCCTCCACTTT
CDR3: CAGRDRGNSPLHF